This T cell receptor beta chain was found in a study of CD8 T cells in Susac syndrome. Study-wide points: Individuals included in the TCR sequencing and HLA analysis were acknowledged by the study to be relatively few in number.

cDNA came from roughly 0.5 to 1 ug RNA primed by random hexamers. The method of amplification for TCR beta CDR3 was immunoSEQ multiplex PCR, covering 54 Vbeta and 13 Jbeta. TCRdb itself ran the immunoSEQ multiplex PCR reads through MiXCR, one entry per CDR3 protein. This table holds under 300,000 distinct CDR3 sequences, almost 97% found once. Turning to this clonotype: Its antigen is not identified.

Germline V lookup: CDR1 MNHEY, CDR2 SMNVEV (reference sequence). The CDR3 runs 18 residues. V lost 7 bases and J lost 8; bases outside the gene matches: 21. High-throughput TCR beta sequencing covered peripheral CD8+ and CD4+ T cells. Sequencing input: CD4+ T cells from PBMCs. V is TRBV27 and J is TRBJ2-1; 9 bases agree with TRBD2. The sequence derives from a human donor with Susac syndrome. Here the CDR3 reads CASTPRRLAGFQDYEQFF. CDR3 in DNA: TGTGCCAGCACTCCCCGTCGGCTAGCGGGATTTCAGGATTATGAGCAGTTCTTC.